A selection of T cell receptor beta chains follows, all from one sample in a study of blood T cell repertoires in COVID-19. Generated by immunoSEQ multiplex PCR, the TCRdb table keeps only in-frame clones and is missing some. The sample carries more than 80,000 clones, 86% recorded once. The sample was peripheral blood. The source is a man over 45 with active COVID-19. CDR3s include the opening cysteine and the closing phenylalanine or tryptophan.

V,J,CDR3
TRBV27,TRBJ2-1,CASTPSGPSYNEQFF
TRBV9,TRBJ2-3,CASTSREGPDTQYF
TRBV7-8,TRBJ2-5,CASSSDRLQETQYF
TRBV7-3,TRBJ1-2,CASSLGGASRYGYTF
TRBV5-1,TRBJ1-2,CASSLWGNRDGYTF
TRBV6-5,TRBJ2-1,CATSRGGSSYNEQFF
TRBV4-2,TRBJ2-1,CASSQVTRGPSDEQFF
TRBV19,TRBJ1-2,CASSIPQGPNYGYTF
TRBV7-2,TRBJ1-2,CASPRETGEFSGYTF
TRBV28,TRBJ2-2,CASSLWSPGLAGTGELFF
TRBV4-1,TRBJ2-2,CASSHQGRNTGELFF
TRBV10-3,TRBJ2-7,CAISPGGAGDYEQYF
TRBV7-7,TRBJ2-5,CASSSRDRAAQYF
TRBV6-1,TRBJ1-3,CASSDRASGNTIYF
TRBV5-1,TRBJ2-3,CASSPGLAGADTDTQYF
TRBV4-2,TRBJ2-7,CASSPLPGPPEQYF
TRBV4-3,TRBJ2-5,CASSQQSWGGGQETQYF
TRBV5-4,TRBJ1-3,CASSPDRDGNTIYF
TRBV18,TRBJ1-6,CASRTAGQRNSPLHF
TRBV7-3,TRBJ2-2,CASSSRVSGELFF
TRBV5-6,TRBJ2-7,CASSGESYEQYF
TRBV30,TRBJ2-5,CAWSVAGDQYF
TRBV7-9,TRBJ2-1,CASSLATGGLYEQFF
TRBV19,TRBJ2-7,CASRPFNTPGTGANEQYF
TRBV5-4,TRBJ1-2,CASSLGAFGNYGYTF
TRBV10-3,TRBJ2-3,CAISEPGGTDTQYF
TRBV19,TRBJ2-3,CASSALASTDTQYF
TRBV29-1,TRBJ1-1,CSVTGTANTEAFF
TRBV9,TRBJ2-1,CASSVGRWTSGSLGEQFF
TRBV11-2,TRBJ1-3,CASSLGRGGDPSGNTIYF
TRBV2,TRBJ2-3,CASFSGGVTDTQYF